This T cell receptor beta chain was observed in a study of cytomegalovirus exposure and HLA in healthy donors. Study overall: Of all 380 or so donors who were genotyped, 70% to 85% belonged to the Caucasian-associated ancestry cluster. The study's findings and limits: Both high specificity and high sensitivity reportedly marked the classifier's diagnosis of cytomegalovirus status. Later genetic work tied a missense DCLRE1C variant to beta-chain V and J trimming.

The PCR used 60 Vbeta and 13 Jbeta primers. Clones were sequenced by immunoSEQ multiplex PCR, and TCRdb holds only the in-frame ones, with some missing. The sample shows just over 200,000 clones, just under 70% of them seen only once. For this clone: The antigen is not known.

The trim removed 0 bases at V and 3 bases at J, leaving 5 bases unmatched. Germline loops: CDR1 MNHNY, CDR2 SVGAGI (reference sequence). The CDR3 is made up of 16 amino acids. The TCR sequence derives from a man aged 40-49 years in good health and CMV-seropositive. The genes are TRBV6-6 and TRBJ2-3, with 8 bases that match TRBD1. The specimen was PBMCs. The CDR3, as DNA: TGTGCCAGCAGTTACTCGGCAGGGGGCGAGACAGATACGCAGTATTTT. Its translation is CASSYSAGGETDTQYF.